This TCR beta chain emerged from a study of vaccination and CD4 T cells after COVID-19. Study-level background: The cells in question were stimulated using overlapping spike peptides derived from SARS-CoV-2, HCoV-NL63, HCoV-OC43 and HCoV-229E.

Described treatment: approximately 10-day PBMC culture with coronavirus spike peptide pools or control peptides (ViraFEST assay). This clonotype was detected only a few times. The antigen is undetermined. The CDR3 spans 13 residues. V was clipped by 4 bases and J by 6 bases; unmatched bases: 8. Germline V CDR1 and CDR2: GTSNPN, SVGIG (reference sequence). Researchers used the Oncomine TCR Beta short-read assay to sequence DNA from cultured CD4+ T cells. Cultured CD4+ T cells yielded the extracted genomic DNA. Via MiXCR, TCRdb re-called the PCR reads, giving one row per CDR3 protein. The sample includes about 20,000 distinct CDR3 sequences, over 35% of them seen just once.

The origin of this receptor is a human donor who received a COVID-19 vaccine. The chain links TRBV30 to TRBJ1-2, with 7 positions matching TRBD1. Source: CD4+ T cells from blood, cultured in vitro, taken before SARS-CoV-2 vaccination. The CDR3 sequence: CAWTQGESDGYTF. DNA for the CDR3: TGTGCCTGGACTCAGGGGGAATCGGATGGCTACACCTTC.